The clone carrying this T cell receptor beta chain was observed at least ten times. Per germline, CDR1 SGHNT and CDR2 YENEEA. The CDR3 runs to 14 residues. Trimming stripped 5 bases from V and 0 bases from J, with 10 bases between. CDR3 and TCR beta VDJ profiling relied on genomic DNA as the template. TCRdb re-analysed the reads in MiXCR, keeping a single row per CDR3 protein. Of about 270,000 distinct CDR3 sequences detected, 45% to 65% appear once; the ten largest clones hold roughly 8%. The data stem from a study of CD8+CD57+ T cells in acquired aplastic anemia. Overall study context: Quantities of DNA derived from sorted CD4+ and CD8+ cells averaged 3.2 ug.

This sequence originates from a human donor with severe aplastic anemia or a healthy control (not recorded which). V gene TRBV11-3 combines with J gene TRBJ1-1, with D perhaps matching TRBD1 (5 bases). Sequenced material: sorted CD4+, CD8+, or CD8+CD57+ T cells (not recorded which) from PBMCs. DNA for the CDR3: TGTGCCAGCAGCCCGGGGCCGGTGAACACTGAAGCTTTCTTT. This encodes CASSPGPVNTEAFF.